Below are 15 T cell receptor beta chains sequenced from a single sample in a study of blood T cell repertoires in COVID-19 (TCRdb year 2020). The library came from the immunoSEQ multiplex PCR assay. TCRdb took this table from immuneACCESS and kept in-frame rearrangements with V and J called. Such tables lack part of the clones; where checked against another copy, unresolved V genes explain under half of the gap, and the rest is unexplained. For this sample there are about 87,000 clones; about 85% appear just once. The ten largest clones capture approximately 2.8% of the sample. The sequenced material came from peripheral blood. These receptors came from an elderly woman with COVID-19, enrolled during active disease.

This clone was observed a handful of times. This rearrangement joins TRBV7-2 to TRBJ2-7; D is perhaps TRBD1 (6 bases). The CDR3 runs 16 residues. Germline V CDR1 and CDR2: SGHTA, FQGNSA. V lost 5 bases and J lost 2, with 19 bases in between. CDR3 residues: CASSPRWGHQAYEQYF. The CDR3, as DNA: TGTGCCAGCAGCCCCCGATGGGGGCATCAGGCCTACGAGCAGTACTTC.

J is TRBJ2-2 and V is TRBV6-5; a weak D match, TRBD1 (7 bases). V gave up 8 bases and J gave up 7 bases, with 14 bases separating them. The CDR3 totals 13 residues. The germline gives CDR1 MNHEY, CDR2 SVGAGI. CDR3 in amino acids: CASWRGQGGELFF. Written as DNA, the CDR3 is TGTGCCAGCTGGAGGGGGCAGGGCGGGGAGCTGTTTTTT.

The chain recombines TRBV11-1 with TRBJ2-7; 9 bases are shared with TRBD2. The trim removed 6 bases at V and 2 bases at J, leaving 8 bases unmatched. CDR3 length: 15 amino acids. Germline V CDR1 and CDR2: SGHAT, FQDESV (reference sequence). The CDR3, as DNA: TGTGCCAGCAGACACAGCGGGGGGATCACCTACGAGCAGTACTTC. Protein product: CASRHSGGITYEQYF.

The DNA for the CDR3 is TGTGCCAGCAGCTTAGCCTCCGTCGGCACAGATACGCAGTATTTT. Residues: CASSLASVGTDTQYF. This chain uses TRBV11-1 with TRBJ2-3; D remains ambiguous. V lost 0 bases to trimming and J lost 1 base, with 8 bases between them. Germline V CDR1 and CDR2: SGHAT, FQDESV (reference sequence). The CDR3 length is 15 residues.

The V and J genes are TRBV2 and TRBJ2-5; D may be TRBD1 (5 bases). Germline loops: CDR1 SNHLY, CDR2 FYNNEI. Trimming pared 8 bases from V and 5 bases from J, leaving 18 bases between. The CDR3 is made up of 14 amino acids. The CDR3 spells CASRIGRVRETQYF. The CDR3 DNA reads as TGTGCCAGCCGAATCGGCAGGGTGCGGGAGACCCAGTACTTC.

This chain joins TRBV6-4 and TRBJ1-2, with 9 bases aligning to TRBD1. This CDR3 comprises 15 residues. J gave up 4 bases and V 5 bases, and 8 bases lay outside the gene matches. In germline, CDR1 is MRHNA, CDR2 SNTAGT. The CDR3 region is CASSFTGGTGYGYTF. The CDR3 coding sequence is TGTGCCAGCAGTTTCACAGGGGGCACGGGCTATGGCTACACCTTC.

The gene calls are TRBV12-3 or TRBV12-4 and TRBJ2-7, with D possibly TRBD2 on 5 matching bases. The CDR3 length is 12 residues. V was pared by 5 bases and J by 3 bases, with 8 bases between. The CDR3 nucleotides are TGTGCCAGCAGTCGGGATATCTACGAGCAGTACTTC. Translating gives CASSRDIYEQYF.

This sequence joins TRBV10-3 and TRBJ2-5; 7 positions agree with TRBD1. The germline V gene encodes CDR1 ENHRY and CDR2 SYGVKD. The length of the CDR3 is 13 residues. The V and J ends lost 6 bases and 4 bases, in that order; junction bases with no gene match: 5. CDR3: CAIRGTERETQYF. CDR3 DNA: TGTGCCATCAGGGGGACAGAACGAGAGACCCAGTACTTC.

This clone was detected a few times. J is TRBJ1-4 and V is TRBV2, with D possibly TRBD1 on 5 matching bases. The length of the CDR3 is 14 residues. V was clipped by 5 bases and J by 2 bases, with 9 bases between them. Germline V gene data show CDR1 as SNHLY and CDR2 as FYNNEI. CDR3 DNA sequence: TGTGCCAGCAGTATCGCAGGGACTAATGAAAAACTGTTTTTT. It codes for CASSIAGTNEKLFF.

This chain links TRBV28 with TRBJ2-3, with 8 bases fitting TRBD2. J was trimmed by 0 bases and V by 8 bases; bases with no gene match: 10. In germline, CDR1 is MDHEN, CDR2 SYDVKM. The CDR3 has 16 amino acids. In DNA, the CDR3 is TGTGCCAGCTCACAGAGTTCTAGCGGGAGCACAGATACGCAGTATTTT. As protein: CASSQSSSGSTDTQYF.

Notes on this clone: The junction departs from germline at one end; a sequencing error may be responsible. The rearrangement links TRBV12-3 or TRBV12-4 to TRBJ2-7, with a tentative D call TRBD1 (6 bases). This CDR3 comprises 12 residues. The CDR3 here is CASSLALTGQSF. CDR3 bases: TGTGCCAGCAGTTTAGCGCTAACAGGGCAATCCTTC.

This clone was recorded a few times. The CDR3 protein is CASSSVLNSPLHF. Here the CDR3 DNA reads TGTGCCAGCAGTTCAGTGCTGAATTCACCCCTCCACTTT. The chain joins TRBV7-2 to TRBJ1-6; no reliable D call. Germline values: CDR1 SGHTA, CDR2 FQGNSA. The CDR3 is 13 amino acids. Trimming pared 6 bases from V and 7 bases from J, leaving 10 bases between.

This clone was seen a single time. The chain uses TRBV5-1 and TRBJ1-3, with 10 bases fitting TRBD1. Germline CDR1 reads SGHRS; CDR2 reads YFSETQ. After removal of 2 bases from V and 1 base from J, the junction contained 3 bases not matched to a gene. The CDR3 spans 16 residues. Written as DNA, the CDR3 is TGCGCCAGCAGCTTAGACAGGGGGCGGTCTGGAAACACCATATATTTT. The encoded protein is CASSLDRGRSGNTIYF.

The J gene is TRBJ2-1, the V gene TRBV19; D is undetermined. The V gene's germline CDR1 is LNHDA and CDR2 SQIVND (reference sequence). V was cut by 11 bases and J by 3 bases, with 11 bases left in between. This CDR3 spans 12 amino acids. CDR3 sequence (DNA): TGTGCCGTCTCGCCCAGCTACAATGAGCAGTTCTTC. It encodes CAVSPSYNEQFF.

This clone was seen just once. The rearrangement joins TRBV7-2 to TRBJ2-7; 8 bases are shared with TRBD1. CDR3 size: 15 residues. Germline assignment: CDR1 SGHTA and CDR2 FQGNSA. With 6 bases clipped from V and 3 bases from J, the junction kept 10 bases outside the gene matches. The CDR3 DNA sequence: TGTGCCAGCAGACAGACCGGGACAGGCATCTACGAGCAGTACTTC. Translating it yields CASRQTGTGIYEQYF.